Here is one T cell receptor (beta chain) with its context. This record belongs to a study of blood T cell repertoires in COVID-19. The CDR3 length is 13 residues. Deletions cut 5 bases from V and 5 bases from J, with 12 bases between. Only in-frame clones appear in the TCRdb table, and some are missing; sequencing was by immunoSEQ multiplex PCR. Of a few hundred thousand clones in the sample, about 89% were seen once. The material sequenced was PBMCs or T cells enriched from blood (not recorded which). V is TRBV12-3 or TRBV12-4 and J is TRBJ1-2; tentatively, D is TRBD1 (6 bases). This receptor was taken from a woman between 35 and 50 years old who had recovered from COVID-19. The CDR3 nucleotides are TGTGCCAGCAGTGTAGGGGGAGAGTATGGCTACACCTTC. It yields the protein CASSVGGEYGYTF.